One and the same sample provided the 9 T cell receptor beta chains below, sequenced in a study of low-dose radiotherapy and immunotherapy resistance in tumors. TRAV and TRBV primers primed cDNA for both TCRalpha and TCRbeta. TCR amplification used 20 to 25 PCR cycles, a constant-region primer and a V-primer adapter. TCRdb itself ran the reads through MiXCR, one entry per CDR3 protein. The sample consists of 54,000 or so distinct CDR3 sequences, about 23% of them appearing once. The time point: before trial treatment. Sequenced material: PBMCs, taken before treatment. The origin of the receptors is a male donor with prostate cancer.

The V and J genes are TRBV9 and TRBJ2-5, with TRBD2 matching over 7 bases. The CDR3 totals 15 residues. Germline V lookup: CDR1 SGDLS, CDR2 YYNGEE. J was trimmed by 4 bases and V by 3 bases; bases with no gene match: 9. CDR3 sequence (DNA): TGTGCCAGCAGCGACGGACTAGGATCGACAGAGACCCAGTACTTC. It is translated as CASSDGLGSTETQYF.

Many counts were recorded for this clonotype. V usage is TRBV18 and J usage is TRBJ2-1; the match to TRBD1 covers 7 bases. Germline V gives CDR1 KGHSH, CDR2 LQKENI. The junction had 16 bases not matched to a gene; V was cut back by 4 bases and J by 7 bases. CDR3 size: 17 residues. CDR3 region: CASSRFPDRALLNEQFF. CDR3 bases: TGTGCCAGCTCACGCTTCCCCGACAGGGCACTCCTGAATGAGCAGTTCTTC.

This clonotype showed up many times. The chain joins TRBV30 to TRBJ2-7, with 7 nucleotides matching TRBD1. With 0 bases clipped from V and 4 bases from J, the junction kept 6 bases outside the gene matches. Germline values: CDR1 GTSNPN, CDR2 SVGIG (reference sequence). CDR3 size: 14 residues. As DNA, the CDR3 is TGTGCCTGGAGTGTATGGGGCAGGGGGTACGAGCAGTACTTC. Translating gives CAWSVWGRGYEQYF.

The chain carries TRBV5-4 and TRBJ1-2; D gene uncertain. The CDR3 is 11 residues long. CDR1 is SGHNT, CDR2 YYREEE, per germline (reference sequence). Trimming stripped 4 bases from V and 0 bases from J, with 1 base between. The CDR3 is CASSANYGYTF. The CDR3 coding sequence is TGTGCCAGCAGCGCTAACTATGGCTACACCTTC.

J is TRBJ2-1 and V is TRBV6-2 or TRBV6-3, with 15 positions matching TRBD2. This CDR3 is built from 15 residues. V trimming: 5 bases; J trimming: 9 bases; junction bases outside the gene matches: 5. The germline gives CDR1 MNHEY, CDR2 SVGEGT. The CDR3 DNA reads as TGTGCCAGCAGTACCGGGACTAGCGGGAGGACTGAGCAGTTCTTC. It is translated as CASSTGTSGRTEQFF.

The rearrangement uses TRBV3-1 and TRBJ2-1; no reliable D call. The V and J ends lost 0 bases and 9 bases respectively, with 15 bases between them. Germline V gene sequence: CDR1 LGHDT, CDR2 YNNKEL (reference sequence). CDR3 length: 15 amino acids. This chain's CDR3 is CASSQDLWGSGEQFF. DNA of the CDR3: TGTGCCAGCAGCCAAGATCTCTGGGGAAGTGGTGAGCAGTTCTTC.

This chain's CDR3 is CASGLAGGLVSYEQFF. The CDR3 DNA sequence: TGCGCCAGCGGTTTAGCGGGGGGGCTAGTCTCGTATGAGCAGTTCTTC. This sequence joins TRBV5-1 and TRBJ2-1; 11 bases align to TRBD2. The ends lost 7 bases at V and 8 bases at J; junction bases unmatched: 14. The germline gives CDR1 SGHRS, CDR2 YFSETQ. The CDR3 sequence is 16 residues long.

Many counts were recorded for this clonotype. The gene calls are TRBV12-3 or TRBV12-4 and TRBJ2-1, with 12 bases that match TRBD2. The CDR3 is 14 amino acids. V lost 7 bases, J lost 14 bases, and 12 bases stayed unmatched. CDR3 loop: CASTLGLASGREFF. The CDR3 nucleotides are TGTGCCAGCACCCTAGGCCTGGCTAGCGGGAGGGAGTTCTTC.

This clonotype was observed a handful of times. This rearrangement joins TRBV28 to TRBJ1-2; TRBD1 might be the D (6 bases). CDR3 size: 13 residues. From germline, CDR1 is MDHEN and CDR2 SYDVKM. Trimming shortened V by 5 bases and J by 5 bases, and 12 bases separated the two germline ends. DNA of the CDR3: TGTGCCAGCAGTAAACTGGACAGATATGGCTACACCTTC. This codes for CASSKLDRYGYTF.